This TCR beta chain comes out of a study of T-cell memory formation after mild COVID-19. The overall study: TCR clusters were mostly confined to one donor each.

TCRdb reprocessed the 5' RACE reads via MiXCR and lists one record per CDR3 protein. This sample has approximately 240,000 distinct CDR3 sequences; around 17% occur once, and the top ten carry 3.5% to 4%. This CDR3 spans 15 amino acids. The germline gives CDR1 MNHEY, CDR2 SVGAGI. V lost 0 bases to trimming and J lost 5 bases, with 12 bases between them. The specimen sequenced was PBMCs or a T cell subset sorted from them (not recorded which). The sequence came from a man between 18 and 29 years old who had mild COVID-19 (a few samples of this study predate the infection). Cell type and time point are not known. The V gene is TRBV6-5, the J gene TRBJ2-3; no reliable D call. The CDR3 DNA is TGTGCCAGCAGTTACTCTGGCTCGGGCATAGATACGCAGTATTTT. As protein: CASSYSGSGIDTQYF.